The following is a TCR beta chain sequence with its context. Its antigen is as yet unknown. Trimming removed 4 bases from V and 5 bases from J, with 12 bases in between. Germline lookup yields CDR1 LNHDA and CDR2 SQIVND (reference sequence). There are 14 residues in the CDR3. The entry originates in a study of beta chain features in type 1 diabetes. Study outcomes and limitations: Shortening that was moderate but significant affected the TCRB CDR3s of Type 1 diabetes patients in all four CD4+ subsets. Here, the possible influence of HLA type (on TCRB rearrangement) remained unresolved. Sampled from patients, naive, central memory and Treg TCRB repertoires appeared more similar than those sampled from healthy donors. cDNA-based sequencing might over-represent cells highly expressing TCR.

Of the isolated RNA, all was reverse transcribed, and so the sequenced material was expressed TCRB transcripts. Sequenced naive, central memory and regulatory T cell samples produced an average of about 3.7 million reads. The protocol was immunoSEQ multiplex PCR, while the TCRdb copy is restricted to in-frame clones and leaves out a portion. The sample has 100,000 to 150,000 clones, 16% seen once. The chain joins TRBV19 to TRBJ2-4; D perhaps matches TRBD1 (5 bases). The TCR sequence derives from a man aged 25-45 years with type 1 diabetes. The sample taken for sequencing was central memory CD4+ T cells from blood. The CDR3 is CASSTGQGENIQYF. CDR3 bases: TGTGCCAGTAGTACAGGGCAGGGCGAAAACATTCAGTACTTC. Variable domain in full (rest from reference TRBV19 and TRBJ2-4): DGGITQSPKYLFRKEGQNVTLSCEQNLNHDAMYWYRQDPGQGLRLIYYSQIVNDFQKGDIAEGYSVSREKKESFPLTVTSAQKNPTAFYLCASSTGQGENIQYFGAGTRLSVL.